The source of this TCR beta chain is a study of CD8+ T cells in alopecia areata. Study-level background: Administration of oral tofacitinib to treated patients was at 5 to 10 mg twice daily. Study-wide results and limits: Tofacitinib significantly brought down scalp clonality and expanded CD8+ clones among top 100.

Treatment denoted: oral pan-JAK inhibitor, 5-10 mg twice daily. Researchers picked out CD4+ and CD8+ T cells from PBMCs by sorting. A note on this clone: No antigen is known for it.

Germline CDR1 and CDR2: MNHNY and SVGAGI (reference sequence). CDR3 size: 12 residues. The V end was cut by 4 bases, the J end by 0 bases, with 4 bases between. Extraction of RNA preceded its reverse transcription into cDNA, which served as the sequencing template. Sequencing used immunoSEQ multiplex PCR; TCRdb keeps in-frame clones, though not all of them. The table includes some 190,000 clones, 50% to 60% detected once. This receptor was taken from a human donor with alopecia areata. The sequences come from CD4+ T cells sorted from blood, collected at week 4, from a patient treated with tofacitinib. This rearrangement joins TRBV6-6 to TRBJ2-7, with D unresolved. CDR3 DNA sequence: TGTGCCAGCAGTTCCAGCTCCTACGAGCAGTACTTC. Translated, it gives CASSSSSYEQYF.